What follows are 22 T cell receptor beta chains derived from one specimen sequenced in a study of identical twins. TCRdb reprocessed the 5' RACE reads via MiXCR and lists one record per CDR3 protein. The repertoire includes hundreds of thousands of distinct CDR3 sequences, approximately 6% of them detected once, and roughly 1.6% sits in the top ten. The material sequenced was naive T cells sorted from blood. The receptors shown here come from a man between 18 and 35 years old in good health.

At least ten counts were recorded for this clonotype. The rearrangement uses TRBV10-2 and TRBJ2-3, with 10 bases identical to TRBD1. This CDR3 is built from 16 residues. With 4 bases clipped from V and 1 base from J, the junction kept 5 bases outside the gene matches. The germline gives CDR1 WSHSY, CDR2 SAAADI. The CDR3 loop is CASSASDRGGTDTQYF. CDR3 in DNA: TGCGCCAGCAGTGCCTCGGACAGGGGGGGCACAGATACGCAGTATTTT.

This clonotype has more than one count but fewer than ten. CDR3 residues: CASSLKRDPSYNEQFF. The CDR3 DNA is TGTGCCAGCAGCCTCAAGCGGGATCCCTCCTACAATGAGCAGTTCTTC. The chain joins TRBV11-2 to TRBJ2-1, with TRBD2 matching 7 bases. The V segment lost 5 bases and the J segment 0 bases; nucleotides outside the gene matches: 7. Germline assignment: CDR1 SGHAT and CDR2 FQNNGV. The CDR3 is made up of 16 amino acids.

This clonotype was observed a few times. V gene TRBV3-1 combines with J gene TRBJ2-3, with 8 nucleotides matching TRBD1. Unmatched junction bases numbered 9, after V lost 4 bases and J lost 3 bases. The germline V gene has CDR1 LGHDT and CDR2 YNNKEL (reference sequence). The CDR3 totals 16 residues. CDR3 region: CASSPQGGAATDTQYF. CDR3 sequence (DNA): TGTGCCAGCAGCCCACAGGGGGGAGCGGCTACAGATACGCAGTATTTT.

This clonotype was found many times. This chain links TRBV4-3 with TRBJ2-7; D is unclear. V lost 0 bases, J lost 5 bases, and 20 bases lay in between. The CDR3 covers 17 residues. Germline CDR1 and CDR2: LGHNA and YSLEER. CDR3 region: CASSQDSWTIGEDEQYF. The DNA for the CDR3 is TGCGCCAGCAGCCAAGATTCTTGGACCATCGGCGAGGACGAGCAGTACTTC.

The table lists this clonotype with a few counts. At one end the junction does not follow the germline gene, possibly because of a read error. V and J are TRBV28 and TRBJ2-7; D may be TRBD1 (6 bases). The CDR3 is 13 residues long. CDR1 is MDHEN, CDR2 SYDVKM, per germline. The CDR3 region is CASRTAGARALAF. The CDR3 nucleotides read TGTGCCAGCAGGACCGCAGGGGCGCGTGCCTTAGCGTTC.

This clonotype has at least ten counts. The V call is TRBV5-6, the J call TRBJ1-5, with D uncertain. CDR3 length: 12 amino acids. The V and J ends lost 4 bases and 4 bases respectively, with 6 bases between them. Germline values: CDR1 SGHDT, CDR2 YYEEEE. The CDR3 region has the DNA TGTGCCAGCAGCCGAAAGAATCAGCCCCAGCATTTT. This sequence encodes CASSRKNQPQHF.

The CDR3 loop is CAWSRTEAFF. CDR3 in DNA: TGTGCCTGGAGTCGGACTGAAGCTTTCTTT. This chain connects TRBV30 to TRBJ1-1; no clear D gene. The CDR3 contains 10 residues. The germline V gene has CDR1 GTSNPN and CDR2 SVGIG (reference sequence). Trimming left V 2 bases short and J 5 bases short, with 3 bases between.

This clonotype turned up a few times. The V call is TRBV6-1, the J call TRBJ2-1; maybe TRBD1 (6 bases). Germline CDR1 and CDR2: MNHNS and SASEGT. Trimming cost V 5 bases and J 5 bases, with 22 bases left between them. The CDR3 loop spans 17 amino acids. The CDR3 is CASSLLPRQGKDNEQFF. The CDR3 DNA reads as TGTGCCAGCAGTCTCCTTCCACGTCAGGGGAAAGACAATGAGCAGTTCTTC.

This clonotype was counted many times. V usage is TRBV5-1 and J usage is TRBJ2-1; no reliable D call. Trimming stripped 0 bases from V and 8 bases from J, with 6 bases between. The CDR3 runs to 12 residues. Per germline, CDR1 SGHRS and CDR2 YFSETQ. The CDR3 is CASSLGEDEQFF. The CDR3 DNA sequence: TGCGCCAGCAGCTTGGGAGAGGATGAGCAGTTCTTC.

About this clonotype: A junction boundary mismatches the germline segment, possibly from a read error. This chain connects TRBV20-1 to TRBJ2-7; possible D gene TRBD1, 6 bases. The CDR3 length is 13 residues. In germline, CDR1 is DFQATT, CDR2 SNEGSKA (reference sequence). In nucleotides, the CDR3 is TGCAGCGCTAATGGGGACAAAACCTACGAGCAGTACTTC. As protein: CSANGDKTYEQYF.

The table lists this clonotype with many counts. This chain joins TRBV5-1 and TRBJ2-1; perhaps D is TRBD1 or TRBD2 (6 bases each). The CDR3 is 15 amino acids. V lost 1 base to trimming and J lost 9 bases, with 17 bases between them. The germline gives CDR1 SGHRS, CDR2 YFSETQ. CDR3 in DNA: TGCGCCAGCAGCTTGACGTGGGGGGCGCAGGGTGAGCAGTTCTTC. Residues: CASSLTWGAQGEQFF.

In this sample, this clonotype turned up a few times. The chain recombines TRBV2 with TRBJ1-4, with TRBD1 identical over 8 bases. CDR1 and CDR2 from the germline V gene are SNHLY and FYNNEI. After removal of 8 bases from V and 0 bases from J, the junction contained 5 bases not matched to a gene. This CDR3 has 15 amino acids. For the CDR3, the DNA is TGTGCCAGCCGGACAGGGTTTGCAACTAATGAAAAACTGTTTTTT. It translates to CASRTGFATNEKLFF.

This clonotype was seen at least ten times. The chain uses TRBV7-9 and TRBJ1-1; no clear D gene. The germline CDR1 and CDR2 sequences are SEHNR and FQNEAQ (reference sequence). This CDR3 contains 15 residues. V was shortened by 1 base and J by 5 bases, with 14 bases between the two germline ends. Here the CDR3 DNA reads TGTGCCAGCAGCTTAGGTGCGGGTCAGCTAACTGAAGCTTTCTTT. This sequence encodes CASSLGAGQLTEAFF.

The sample holds many counts of this clonotype. This chain links TRBV2 with TRBJ2-7, with 8 bases matching TRBD2. CDR1 SNHLY and CDR2 FYNNEI come from the germline V gene. The CDR3 runs to 15 residues. Losses at the gene ends were 1 base for V and 3 bases for J; bases not matched to a gene: 5. The DNA for the CDR3 is TGTGCCAGCAGTGAAGAAGCGGGGGACGTCTACGAGCAGTACTTC. This encodes CASSEEAGDVYEQYF.

This clonotype was detected ten times or more. V usage is TRBV20-1 and J usage is TRBJ2-3; a weak D match, TRBD1 (6 bases). Trimming took 2 bases from V and 5 from J, leaving 11 bases between them. This CDR3 has 13 residues. Germline V gene data show CDR1 as DFQATT and CDR2 as SNEGSKA (reference sequence). DNA of the CDR3: TGCAGTGCTAGATCCAGGGGTATAGATACGCAGTATTTT. Its protein product is CSARSRGIDTQYF.

As for this clonotype: Since no conserved phenylalanine or tryptophan closes the CDR3, a read error is the likely cause. The chain joins TRBV11-2 to TRBJ2-1; TRBD2 aligns across 10 bases. Germline CDR1 and CDR2: SGHAT and FQNNGV. V gave up 4 bases and J gave up 0 bases; unmatched junction bases: 0. The CDR3 spans 15 residues. The CDR3 loop is CASSWTSGSYNEQFC. CDR3 sequence (DNA): TGTGCCAGCAGCTGGACTAGCGGCTCCTACAATGAGCAGTTCTGC.

This clonotype was seen many times. The V call is TRBV20-1, the J call TRBJ2-7, with D perhaps TRBD1 (6 bases). Looked up from germline, CDR1 is DFQATT and CDR2 is SNEGSKA (reference sequence). Trimming left V 5 bases short and J 6 bases short, with 14 bases between. This CDR3 has 12 amino acids. The CDR3 loop reads CSAPGDAGEQYF. The CDR3 coding sequence is TGCAGTGCTCCAGGGGACGCGGGCGAGCAGTACTTC.

Only a few counts were recorded for this clonotype. The chain carries TRBV7-9 and TRBJ2-1; 9 bases are a match to TRBD1. The CDR3 runs to 17 residues. Germline lookup yields CDR1 SEHNR and CDR2 FQNEAQ (reference sequence). V lost 2 bases and J lost 2; bases outside the gene matches: 7. The CDR3 sequence is CASSLSTNRGPYNEQFF. The DNA of the CDR3 is TGTGCCAGCAGCTTATCCACGAACAGGGGGCCCTACAATGAGCAGTTCTTC.

This clonotype was seen a handful of times. This chain joins TRBV5-1 and TRBJ1-2; D remains ambiguous. Germline assignment: CDR1 SGHRS and CDR2 YFSETQ. CDR3 length: 16 residues. The V gene lost 5 bases and the J gene lost 7 bases, with 24 bases spanning the gap. DNA of the CDR3: TGCGCCAGCAGTGGAACCCCGGGGTTGAAATTTGGTGGCTACACCTTC. Translated: CASSGTPGLKFGGYTF.

This clonotype was picked up a small number of times. J is TRBJ2-5 and V is TRBV5-1, with TRBD2 as a possible D gene (6 bases). V was cut by 7 bases and J by 5 bases, with 18 bases left in between. The CDR3 is 14 residues long. Germline lookup yields CDR1 SGHRS and CDR2 YFSETQ. The CDR3 loop reads CASATGTPRETQYF. CDR3 coding DNA: TGCGCCAGCGCCACCGGGACTCCAAGGGAGACCCAGTACTTC. Combining the CDR3 with reference TRBV5-1 and TRBJ2-5 gives the whole variable domain KAGVTQTPRYLIKTRGQQVTLSCSPISGHRSVSWYQQTPGQGLQFLFEYFSETQRNKGNFPGRFSGRQFSNSRSEMNVSTLELGDSALYLCASATGTPRETQYFGPGTRLLVL.

This clonotype was counted ten times or more. J is TRBJ2-1 and V is TRBV4-2; D may be TRBD1 or TRBD2 (6 bases each). The V gene's germline CDR1 is LGHNA and CDR2 YNFKEQ. This CDR3 spans 16 amino acids. V gave up 4 bases and J gave up 5 bases, with 18 bases separating them. This CDR3 reads CASSPIGGGIDNEQFF. The CDR3 DNA reads as TGTGCCAGCAGCCCCATTGGAGGGGGGATCGACAATGAGCAGTTCTTC.

This clonotype occurred many times. J is TRBJ2-1 and V is TRBV5-6, with a weak D call TRBD1 (6 bases). The length of the CDR3 is 15 residues. Germline CDR1 is SGHDT and CDR2 is YYEEEE. Between the trimmed V and J ends, which lost 4 bases and 9 bases, there was a span of 20 bases. The CDR3 DNA follows: TGTGCCAGCAGCATACTGGATTCTCTAGGGGGTGAGCAGTTCTTC. It translates to CASSILDSLGGEQFF.